These T cell receptor beta chains were read from a single sample in a study of CD8 T cells in Susac syndrome. Via MiXCR, TCRdb re-called the immunoSEQ multiplex PCR reads, giving one row per CDR3 protein. The table includes about 200,000 distinct CDR3 sequences, around 95% detected once. Specimen: CD4+ T cells from PBMCs. The receptors originated from a human donor with multiple sclerosis. CDR3s include the opening cysteine and the closing phenylalanine or tryptophan. The D gene is left open where the match is weak.

>TRBV5-1|.
CASSPGGRVYEQYF
>TRBV7-8|.
CASRDSGYAGEKLFF
>TRBV5-4|TRBD2
CASSLEGLAGAKRTQYF
>TRBV9|TRBD2
CASSVAGSGGVDF
>TRBV4-1|TRBD2
CASSQVPAGGLNEQFF
>TRBV29-1|.
CSGVDSHSGNTIYF
>TRBV29-1|TRBD2
CSVDTSGGDNEQFF
>TRBV6-5|TRBD1
CASSPDRRPTRGYTF
>TRBV7-6|TRBD1
CASSGRDRSEQYF
>TRBV18|TRBD1
CASSPPRTGDTYNEQFF
>TRBV12-3/TRBV12-4|TRBD1
CASSFRGRDEKLFF
>TRBV20-1|.
CSARDNGPDTQYF
>TRBV29-1|.
CSVWVRTAGNIQYF
>TRBV29-1|TRBD2
CSVGSSGGARDTQYF
>TRBV9|.
CASSPTDGSLHF
>TRBV9|.
CASGSRWDYGYTF
>TRBV2|.
CASRAAQGHSPLHF
>TRBV6-1|.
CASTRAWGEESPLHF
>TRBV23-1|TRBD1
CASSPGTGDETNEKLFF
>TRBV20-1|.
CSAFDSPNQPQHF
>TRBV5-1|.
CASSFAAQAVDMAFF
>TRBV15|.
CATSPGPESPEAFF
>TRBV12-3/TRBV12-4|TRBD2
CASTERLAGSNIQYF
>TRBV6-6|.
CASSYRVGGYTF
>TRBV30|.
CAWSTGGPTDTQYF
>TRBV9|.
CASSVDLFVAEQYF
>TRBV11-2|.
CASSLDIQAFF
>TRBV7-2|.
CASSAGGWRSYGYTF
>TRBV12-3/TRBV12-4|TRBD1
CASSLGGGKQPQHF
>TRBV7-9|.
CASSPNRDVTLSQETQYF
>TRBV27|TRBD1
CASSPQQGANSPLHF
>TRBV12-3/TRBV12-4|.
CASSLVGVETQYF
>TRBV11-2|.
CASSQDQGGQYF
>TRBV9|TRBD2
CASSVGLAGANEQYF
>TRBV30|.
CAWSLGGDQPQHF
>TRBV11-2|.
CASSLNRVGTEAFF
>TRBV30|.
CAWSVEGNTEAFF
>TRBV20-1|.
CSARRPSVWGNTEAFF
>TRBV23-1|.
CASSHQAVSYEQYF
>TRBV7-9|.
CASSSPEAPKNIQYF
>TRBV29-1|TRBD1
CSATGGGTQPQHF
>TRBV5-6|.
CASSLDRGVNEQFF
>TRBV7-9|TRBD1
CASSLGGGRGAGYTF
>TRBV30|.
CAWSTGSSYNEQFF
>TRBV12-3/TRBV12-4|.
CASSLGGGGPETQYF
>TRBV12-3/TRBV12-4|TRBD2
CASRSGLSTGELFF
>TRBV23-1|TRBD1
CASSQLTGGIVDSPLHF
>TRBV12-3/TRBV12-4|.
CASRPGTHNEQFF
>TRBV25-1|TRBD1
CASTDRDPAYEQYF
>TRBV3-1|.
CASSYYRQMNTEAFF
>TRBV9|.
CASSVEQGPYEQYF
>TRBV30|.
CAWGSSGNEQFF